A single sample is the source of the 12 T cell receptor beta chains below, sequenced in a study of cytomegalovirus exposure and HLA in healthy donors. Produced via immunoSEQ multiplex PCR; TCRdb's table is partial and in-frame only. The sample shows 350,000 or so clones, about nine tenths of them seen only once. The sample taken for sequencing was PBMCs. These receptors all stem from a young woman in good health and CMV-seronegative.

This clone was counted only a few times. V gene TRBV19 combines with J gene TRBJ1-5; 8 bases are a match to TRBD1. The CDR3 runs to 14 residues. Germline lookup yields CDR1 LNHDA and CDR2 SQIVND (reference sequence). The J segment lost 2 bases and the V segment lost 7 bases, leaving 4 bases of the junction unmatched. CDR3 region: CASTWGQGNQPQHF. Here the CDR3 DNA reads TGTGCCAGTACCTGGGGACAGGGCAATCAGCCCCAGCATTTT.

The chain links TRBV6-5 to TRBJ1-2, with 7 bases fitting TRBD1. In germline, CDR1 is MNHEY, CDR2 SVGAGI. V dropped 4 bases and J dropped 3; count of bases not matched to a gene: 5. The length of the CDR3 is 14 residues. The CDR3 DNA reads as TGTGCCAGCAGTTCCGGAGGGGGCTACTATGGCTACACCTTC. Translating it yields CASSSGGGYYGYTF.

The rearrangement uses TRBV28 and TRBJ2-5; possible D gene TRBD1, 6 bases. CDR1 and CDR2 (germline): MDHEN, SYDVKM. The CDR3 length is 14 residues. V was clipped by 1 base and J by 3 bases, with 9 bases between them. For the CDR3, the DNA is TGTGCCAGCAGTTTATCAGGGGTTGAAGAGACCCAGTACTTC. It translates to CASSLSGVEETQYF.

The rearrangement links TRBV10-3 to TRBJ2-5; perhaps TRBD1 as D (6 bases). Germline loops: CDR1 ENHRY, CDR2 SYGVKD. The CDR3 totals 15 residues. V was shortened by 2 bases and J by 4 bases, with 14 bases between the two germline ends. The CDR3 DNA reads TGTGCCATCAGTGAGGACACAGGGAGTACAGAGACCCAGTACTTC. It encodes CAISEDTGSTETQYF.

Written as DNA, the CDR3 is TGTGCCAGCAGCCAGGGACAGGGGGCTCAGTACTTC. Translating gives CASSQGQGAQYF. This chain links TRBV14 with TRBJ2-7; 12 bases are shared with TRBD1. The ends lost 3 bases at V and 10 bases at J; junction bases unmatched: 1. This CDR3 comprises 12 residues. Germline CDR1 reads SGHDN; CDR2 reads FVKESK. Full variable domain (remainder filled in from reference TRBV14 and TRBJ2-7): EAGVTQFPSHSVIEKGQTVTLRCDPISGHDNLYWYRRVMGKEIKFLLHFVKESKQDESGMPNNRFLAERTGGTYSTLKVQPAELEDSGVYFCASSQGQGAQYFGPGTRLTVT.

This chain connects TRBV9 to TRBJ1-1, with D hard to call. Deletions cut 3 bases from V and 0 bases from J, with 12 bases between. The V gene's germline CDR1 is SGDLS and CDR2 YYNGEE. The length of the CDR3 is 15 residues. The CDR3 DNA sequence: TGTGCCAGCAGCGCCTCCGAGGGTATGAACACTGAAGCTTTCTTT. Translation: CASSASEGMNTEAFF.

This clone has just one count. This chain uses TRBV15 with TRBJ1-2; 8 bases match TRBD1. CDR3 length: 15 amino acids. V dropped 0 bases and J dropped 6; count of bases not matched to a gene: 6. Germline lookup yields CDR1 LNHNV and CDR2 YYDKDF (reference sequence). The CDR3: CATSRDQTGADGYTF. The CDR3 DNA sequence: TGTGCCACCAGCAGAGATCAGACAGGGGCGGATGGCTACACCTTC.

The chain uses TRBV6-5 and TRBJ1-1; D not certain. Germline V gene lookup returns CDR1 MNHEY and CDR2 SVGAGI. V dropped 2 bases and J dropped 6 bases, with 7 bases sitting between them. The CDR3 is 12 amino acids. CDR3 nucleotide sequence: TGTGCCAGCAGTTACAAATTCTCTGAAGCTTTCTTT. The encoded protein is CASSYKFSEAFF.

The J gene is TRBJ2-1, the V gene TRBV5-1; TRBD1 is a possible D gene (6 bases). This CDR3 spans 15 amino acids. Per germline, CDR1 SGHRS and CDR2 YFSETQ. V was pared by 2 bases and J by 2 bases, with 11 bases between. Here the CDR3 reads CASSLDRMTYNEQFF. The CDR3 coding sequence is TGCGCCAGCAGCTTAGACAGGATGACCTACAATGAGCAGTTCTTC. Looking up the rest from reference TRBV5-1 and TRBJ2-1 gives the full variable domain: KAGVTQTPRYLIKTRGQQVTLSCSPISGHRSVSWYQQTPGQGLQFLFEYFSETQRNKGNFPGRFSGRQFSNSRSEMNVSTLELGDSALYLCASSLDRMTYNEQFFGPGTRLTVL.

V and J are TRBV18 and TRBJ2-5; 8 positions match TRBD2. Germline loops: CDR1 KGHSH, CDR2 LQKENI. V shed 3 bases, J shed 0 bases, and the junction held 6 bases outside the gene matches. The CDR3 is 16 amino acids. The CDR3 region is CASSPLTSAHQETQYF. The CDR3 coding sequence is TGTGCCAGCTCACCCTTGACTAGCGCGCACCAAGAGACCCAGTACTTC.

The rearrangement joins TRBV9 to TRBJ2-7, with 14 bases aligning to TRBD2. V lost 4 bases and J lost 4; bases outside the gene matches: 13. Germline CDR1 SGDLS, CDR2 YYNGEE. The CDR3 has 18 residues. The CDR3: CASSPGLAGVTVSYEQYF. The CDR3 nucleotides read TGTGCCAGCAGCCCGGGACTAGCGGGAGTCACCGTCTCTTACGAGCAGTACTTC.

This clone has only one observation. The gene calls are TRBV2 and TRBJ1-5, with D perhaps matching TRBD1 (6 bases). The V gene lost 5 bases and the J gene lost 7 bases, with 12 bases spanning the gap. The CDR3 has 13 residues. Germline CDR1 reads SNHLY; CDR2 reads FYNNEI. The CDR3: CASSTGFGQPQHF. CDR3 nucleotide sequence: TGTGCCAGCAGTACAGGGTTTGGGCAGCCCCAGCATTTT.